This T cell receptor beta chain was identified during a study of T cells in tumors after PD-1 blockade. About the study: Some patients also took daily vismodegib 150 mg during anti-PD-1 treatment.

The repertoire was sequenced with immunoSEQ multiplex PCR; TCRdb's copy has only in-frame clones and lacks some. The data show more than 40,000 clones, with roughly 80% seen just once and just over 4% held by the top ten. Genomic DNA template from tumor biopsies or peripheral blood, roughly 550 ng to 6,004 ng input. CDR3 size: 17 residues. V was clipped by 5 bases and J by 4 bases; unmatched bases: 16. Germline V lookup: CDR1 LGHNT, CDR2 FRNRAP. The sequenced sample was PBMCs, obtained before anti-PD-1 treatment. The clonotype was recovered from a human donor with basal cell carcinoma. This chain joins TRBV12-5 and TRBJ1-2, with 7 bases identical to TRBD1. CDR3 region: CASGNRGTNRMGYGYTF. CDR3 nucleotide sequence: TGTGCTAGTGGTAACAGGGGCACTAATCGGATGGGCTATGGCTACACCTTC.